The 2 T cell receptor beta chains reported below all come from one sample, sequenced in a study of cytomegalovirus exposure and HLA in healthy donors (dated by TCRdb to the late 2010s). Libraries were built with the immunoSEQ multiplex PCR assay. For the multiplex PCR, a mixture combining 60 forward primers for TCR Vbeta segments and 13 reverse primers for TCR Jbeta segments was used. TCRdb carries this immuneACCESS record with in-frame sequences only. Its versions omit some clonotypes, under half of them owing to an unresolved V gene in the studies checked, with the rest unexplained. The sample table shows about 64,000 clones, and 85% are seen once. Around 11% of the sample belongs to the ten largest clones. Material: PBMCs. These receptors were collected from a female donor in good health and CMV-seronegative.

The chain has TRBV28 and TRBJ1-2; maybe TRBD1 (5 bases). Trimming took 3 bases from V and 5 from J, leaving 16 bases between them. The CDR3 totals 15 residues. CDR1 is MDHEN and CDR2 is SYDVKM in the germline V gene. The CDR3 DNA sequence: TGTGCCAGCAGTTTTGGTGTCGTGGGGCAGTATGGCTACACCTTC. Translated, it gives CASSFGVVGQYGYTF.

This CDR3 reads CASSQGVAGGTGELFF. CDR3 nucleotide sequence: TGTGCCAGCAGCCAAGGGGTGGCAGGGGGGACCGGGGAGCTGTTTTTT. This chain links TRBV4-2 with TRBJ2-2; possibly TRBD1 for D (7 bases). The CDR3 extends over 16 amino acids. With 1 base removed from V and 5 bases from J, the gap between germline ends came to 14 bases. CDR1 and CDR2 (germline): LGHNA, YNFKEQ.